Listed here are 5 T cell receptor beta chains from one sample, sequenced in a study of cytomegalovirus exposure and HLA in healthy donors. Both 60 Vbeta primers and 13 Jbeta primers went into the PCR. Measured with immunoSEQ multiplex PCR; TCRdb has only the in-frame clones, and not every one. Among over 150,000 clones, roughly 77% were seen once, and the ten largest hold 3.5% to 4.5%. Sequencing was done on a sample of PBMCs. The receptors originated from a man under 40 in good health and CMV-seropositive.

This chain joins TRBV5-5 and TRBJ1-2; 8 bases map to TRBD1. CDR1 is SGHKS and CDR2 is YYEKEE in the germline V gene (reference sequence). The J segment lost 4 bases and the V segment lost 1 base, leaving 6 bases of the junction unmatched. This CDR3 has 15 residues. CDR3 nucleotides: TGTGCCAGCAGCTTGAGGACAGGGCCTTCCTATGGCTACACCTTC. Encoded protein: CASSLRTGPSYGYTF.

The CDR3 region has the DNA TGTGCCAGCAGCCCCAGCTGGGCCTCCACCCACGAGCAGTACTTC. It specifies CASSPSWASTHEQYF. The rearrangement links TRBV7-6 to TRBJ2-7; D call uncertain. The CDR3 totals 15 residues. Trimming took 5 bases from V and 5 from J, leaving 19 bases between them. Germline V gene lookup returns CDR1 SGHVS and CDR2 FNYEAQ.

The chain uses TRBV29-1 and TRBJ2-4, with a weak D call TRBD1 (6 bases). CDR1 and CDR2 (germline): SQVTM, ANQGSEA. The CDR3 is made up of 14 amino acids. The V end was cut by 3 bases, the J end by 0 bases, with 9 bases between. The CDR3 DNA reads as TGCAGCGTTGAGGGACACCTAGCCAAAAACATTCAGTACTTC. This codes for CSVEGHLAKNIQYF.

This sequence joins TRBV7-7 and TRBJ1-3, with D hard to call. CDR3 length: 13 residues. Per germline, CDR1 SSHAT and CDR2 FNYEAQ (reference sequence). V lost 4 bases to trimming and J lost 0 bases, with 4 bases between them. CDR3 region: CASSSNSGNTIYF. CDR3 DNA sequence: TGTGCCAGCAGCTCCAACTCTGGAAACACCATATATTTT.

The CDR3, as DNA: TGTGCCAGCAGTTACTCAGCGAGCTCCTACAATGAGCAGTTCTTC. Protein: CASSYSASSYNEQFF. V usage is TRBV6-5 and J usage is TRBJ2-1; D ambiguous. The ends were cut back, 0 bases at V and 0 bases at J, with 6 bases in the middle. Germline V lookup: CDR1 MNHEY, CDR2 SVGAGI. There are 15 residues in the CDR3.